These 23 T cell receptor beta chains were all obtained from the same sample, sequenced in a study of blood T cell repertoires in COVID-19. The method was immunoSEQ multiplex PCR; TCRdb's version includes in-frame clones alone and lacks a portion of them. The table has approximately 300,000 clones, 90% to 95% seen once. Sequencing used PBMCs or T cells enriched from blood (not recorded which). The receptor set was obtained from a woman aged 25 to 39 who had been exposed to COVID-19.

This clone was detected once. The rearrangement joins TRBV5-1 to TRBJ2-3; 10 nucleotides match TRBD1. Germline CDR1 and CDR2: SGHRS and YFSETQ. This CDR3 is 14 amino acids long. With 4 bases clipped from V and 4 bases from J, the junction kept 3 bases outside the gene matches. The CDR3 sequence: CASSPGQGADTQYF. Written as DNA, the CDR3 is TGCGCCAGCAGCCCCGGACAGGGGGCAGATACGCAGTATTTT.

The chain couples TRBV30 to TRBJ1-2, with D hard to call. Germline lookup yields CDR1 GTSNPN and CDR2 SVGIG (reference sequence). This CDR3 comprises 11 residues. The ends were cut back, 4 bases at V and 2 bases at J, with 5 bases in the middle. The CDR3 is CAWTENYGYTF. The DNA for the CDR3 is TGTGCCTGGACGGAGAACTATGGCTACACCTTC. The full variable domain, rest sourced from reference TRBV30 and TRBJ1-2, is SQTIHQWPATLVQPVGSPLSLECTVEGTSNPNLYWYRQAAGRGLQLLFYSVGIGQISSEVPQNLSASRPQDRQFILSSKKLLLSDSGFYLCAWTENYGYTFGSGTRLTVV.

This clone came up a few times. This sequence joins TRBV27 and TRBJ1-6; TRBD1 matches at 7 bases. Germline values: CDR1 MNHEY, CDR2 SMNVEV (reference sequence). J gave up 10 bases and V 6 bases, and 9 bases lay outside the gene matches. The CDR3 runs to 14 residues. The CDR3 region is CASSPDRVGSPLHF. As DNA, the CDR3 is TGTGCCAGCAGCCCAGACAGGGTCGGGTCACCCCTCCACTTT.

This clone was seen once. The gene calls are TRBV19 and TRBJ1-1, with 7 bases matching TRBD1. The J segment lost 5 bases and the V segment lost 7 bases, leaving 13 bases of the junction unmatched. CDR3 length equals 15 residues. The germline V gene encodes CDR1 LNHDA and CDR2 SQIVND (reference sequence). The CDR3 loop is CASTLHVGRGTEAFF. The CDR3 region has the DNA TGTGCCAGTACCCTACACGTCGGCAGGGGGACTGAAGCTTTCTTT. Variable domain in full (rest from reference TRBV19 and TRBJ1-1): DGGITQSPKYLFRKEGQNVTLSCEQNLNHDAMYWYRQDPGQGLRLIYYSQIVNDFQKGDIAEGYSVSREKKESFPLTVTSAQKNPTAFYLCASTLHVGRGTEAFFGQGTRLTVV.

The chain has TRBV5-1 and TRBJ1-2, with 12 bases aligning to TRBD1. CDR1 is SGHRS, CDR2 YFSETQ, per germline. J gave up 8 bases and V 2 bases, and 7 bases lay outside the gene matches. This CDR3 has 15 amino acids. CDR3 sequence reads: CASSFSPGQGAGYTF. CDR3 coding DNA: TGCGCCAGCAGCTTCTCCCCGGGACAGGGGGCGGGCTACACCTTC.

This chain uses TRBV2 with TRBJ1-3; no firm D call. V shed 4 bases and J shed 0 bases, with 19 bases lying between them. Germline values: CDR1 SNHLY, CDR2 FYNNEI. The CDR3 sequence is 18 residues long. For the CDR3, the DNA is TGTGCCAGCAGTGTGGGGAGGCAGGCAAAACTCTCTGGAAACACCATATATTTT. Amino acid sequence: CASSVGRQAKLSGNTIYF.

The table lists this clone with a count of one. V gene TRBV7-8 combines with J gene TRBJ1-2; 7 nucleotides agree with TRBD1. CDR1 is SGHVS and CDR2 is FQNEAQ in the germline V gene. V lost 1 base to trimming and J lost 5 bases; unmatched junction nucleotides: 4. This CDR3 has 14 residues. CDR3 in amino acids: CASSLGRQGYGYTF. The CDR3 DNA reads as TGTGCCAGCAGCTTAGGGCGACAGGGATATGGCTACACCTTC.

This clone appeared once. This chain links TRBV5-1 with TRBJ2-7; 10 bases are a match to TRBD1. CDR1 is SGHRS and CDR2 is YFSETQ in the germline V gene. The CDR3 has 14 residues. J was trimmed by 3 bases and V by 3 bases; bases with no gene match: 3. The CDR3 DNA sequence: TGCGCCAGCAGCTCCGGGACAGGGGACTACGAGCAGTACTTC. It specifies CASSSGTGDYEQYF.

The chain carries TRBV6-5 and TRBJ2-3; 10 bases are a match to TRBD2. Per germline, CDR1 MNHEY and CDR2 SVGAGI. Losses at the gene ends were 2 bases for V and 4 bases for J; bases not matched to a gene: 3. CDR3 length equals 15 residues. The CDR3 coding sequence is TGTGCCAGCAGTTACACCCTAGCGGGGGCAGATACGCAGTATTTT. It codes for CASSYTLAGADTQYF.

V usage is TRBV7-9 and J usage is TRBJ1-2; 8 positions agree with TRBD1. From germline, CDR1 is SEHNR and CDR2 FQNEAQ (reference sequence). With V trimmed by 4 bases and J by 6 bases, 13 bases remained unmatched. The CDR3 runs to 16 residues. The CDR3 here is CASSSDKDRVYHGYTF. The CDR3 coding sequence is TGTGCCAGCAGCTCGGATAAGGACAGGGTCTACCATGGCTACACCTTC.

The J gene is TRBJ2-5, the V gene TRBV5-1; weak D call: TRBD1 (6 bases). The CDR3 contains 14 residues. The V end lost 0 bases, the J end lost 4 bases, and 10 bases lay between the germline ends. Germline loops: CDR1 SGHRS, CDR2 YFSETQ. The DNA of the CDR3 is TGCGCCAGCAGCTTGGGAGCAGGGGCAGAGACCCAGTACTTC. Translated, it gives CASSLGAGAETQYF.

The chain recombines TRBV5-6 with TRBJ2-7; 10 positions agree with TRBD2. Germline CDR1 SGHDT, CDR2 YYEEEE. Trimming at V came to 5 bases and at J to 2 bases, leaving 4 bases not matched to a gene. The CDR3 is 14 residues long. The CDR3 DNA reads as TGTGCCAGCAGAGCGGGGGGGCGGACCTACGAGCAGTACTTC. Translation: CASRAGGRTYEQYF.

The rearrangement joins TRBV19 to TRBJ1-4; 7 bases are a match to TRBD1. Germline values: CDR1 LNHDA, CDR2 SQIVND (reference sequence). The CDR3 covers 14 residues. The J segment lost 5 bases and the V segment lost 4 bases, leaving 4 bases of the junction unmatched. CDR3 in amino acids: CASSKGQYNEKLFF. The CDR3 DNA follows: TGTGCCAGTAGTAAGGGACAGTACAATGAAAAACTGTTTTTT.

The chain recombines TRBV11-1 with TRBJ2-5; D gene ambiguous. The CDR3 runs 14 residues. CDR1 and CDR2 from the germline V gene are SGHAT and FQDESV (reference sequence). Trimming took 5 bases from V and 1 from J, leaving 11 bases between them. CDR3 sequence (DNA): TGTGCCAGCAGCACCCGAGGATCCCAAGAGACCCAGTACTTC. Protein sequence: CASSTRGSQETQYF.

The V call is TRBV30, the J call TRBJ2-1; no reliable D call. This CDR3 is built from 12 residues. The germline V gene encodes CDR1 GTSNPN and CDR2 SVGIG (reference sequence). Trimming took off 0 bases at V and 10 bases at J, with 10 bases between the two ends. As DNA, the CDR3 is TGTGCCTGGAGTGTACTGTCGAGCGAGCAGTTCTTC. It codes for CAWSVLSSEQFF.

V is TRBV18 and J is TRBJ1-2; maybe TRBD1 (5 bases). CDR1 is KGHSH and CDR2 is LQKENI in the germline V gene. V was pared by 3 bases and J by 4 bases, with 9 bases between. The CDR3 loop spans 13 amino acids. The CDR3 DNA reads TGTGCCAGCTCACCGGAAGGGGTCTATGGCTACACCTTC. Translated, it gives CASSPEGVYGYTF.

V gene TRBV19 combines with J gene TRBJ1-5; D gene ambiguous. V was shortened by 7 bases and J by 4 bases, with 11 bases between the two germline ends. The V gene's germline CDR1 is LNHDA and CDR2 SQIVND (reference sequence). The CDR3 loop spans 13 amino acids. In DNA, the CDR3 is TGTGCCAGTACCAATGGAGAGAATCAGCCCCAGCATTTT. Translating gives CASTNGENQPQHF.

This chain joins TRBV10-1 and TRBJ2-6; D might be TRBD2 (5 bases). Trimming removed 3 bases from V and 4 bases from J, with 10 bases in between. The CDR3 extends over 15 amino acids. Germline V gives CDR1 WNHNN, CDR2 SYGVQD (reference sequence). CDR3 in amino acids: CASSDRGTGANVLTF. CDR3 in DNA: TGCGCCAGCAGTGATCGGGGTACCGGGGCCAACGTCCTGACTTTC.

The chain carries TRBV9 and TRBJ1-1; D remains unclear. CDR3 length: 14 residues. CDR1 is SGDLS and CDR2 is YYNGEE in the germline V gene. Trimming pared 0 bases from V and 1 base from J, leaving 7 bases between. CDR3 amino acids: CASSVGGPNTEAFF. In DNA, the CDR3 is TGTGCCAGCAGCGTAGGAGGCCCGAACACTGAAGCTTTCTTT.

This clone showed up just once. The chain couples TRBV5-1 to TRBJ2-7; tentative D call: TRBD2 (6 bases). The germline CDR1 and CDR2 sequences are SGHRS and YFSETQ. Trimming removed 3 bases from V and 1 base from J, with 11 bases in between. The CDR3 covers 14 residues. CDR3 DNA: TGCGCCAGCAGCTACGGGGGAGCGTCCTACGAGCAGTACTTC. Its protein product is CASSYGGASYEQYF.

The V call is TRBV7-9, the J call TRBJ1-5; perhaps TRBD1 as D (6 bases). This CDR3 has 14 residues. Trimming took off 3 bases at V and 7 bases at J, with 13 bases between the two ends. Germline-derived CDR1 and CDR2 are SEHNR and FQNEAQ (reference sequence). For the CDR3, the DNA is TGTGCCAGCAGCTTTACAGGGCTAGAACAGCCCCAGCATTTT. This codes for CASSFTGLEQPQHF.

The gene calls are TRBV29-1 and TRBJ2-7, with 7 nucleotides matching TRBD1. J gave up 0 bases and V 4 bases, and 6 bases lay outside the gene matches. There are 14 residues in the CDR3. Germline V gives CDR1 SQVTM, CDR2 ANQGSEA. CDR3 DNA: TGCAGCGTTGGACGGGCAGGGGGCTCCTACGAGCAGTACTTC. Protein product: CSVGRAGGSYEQYF.

This clone was counted once. This chain uses TRBV27 with TRBJ2-5; 11 bases are a match to TRBD2. V shed 0 bases, J shed 4 bases, and the junction held 7 bases outside the gene matches. This CDR3 contains 17 residues. Germline values: CDR1 MNHEY, CDR2 SMNVEV (reference sequence). CDR3 in amino acids: CASSLSLAGALGETQYF. CDR3 sequence (DNA): TGTGCCAGCAGTTTATCACTAGCGGGGGCCCTGGGAGAGACCCAGTACTTC.